This is a list of T cell receptor beta chains from one sample in a study of T cell repertoires in cytomegalovirus infection. In TCRdb, the reads were re-called with MiXCR into one record per CDR3 protein. The profile shows around 300,000 distinct CDR3 sequences, about a quarter of them singletons. Sequencing was performed on PBMCs. These receptor sequences come from a human donor in good health (CMV status not recorded). Some clones in this sample may be carry-over from other donors' samples. Both conserved end residues are part of each CDR3. Each record gives: CDR3 protein, CDR3 DNA, clone size, V gene, J gene, D gene. A D gene is named only where the DNA matches it firmly. Clone size is given for some rows only: seen once, a few or many times, or a class if the clone is expanded.

CDR3 protein: CASSSRDSSYEQYF
CDR3 DNA: TGTGCCAGCAGCTCACGGGACAGCTCCTACGAGCAGTACTTC
clone size: many
V gene: TRBV7-2
J gene: TRBJ2-7
D gene: TRBD1

CDR3 protein: CAGRRMGGETQYF
CDR3 DNA: TGTGCCGGACGTAGGATGGGGGGAGAGACCCAGTACTTC
clone size: few
V gene: TRBV6-2/TRBV6-3
J gene: TRBJ2-5
D gene: -

CDR3 protein: CSATQGLPPREQYF
CDR3 DNA: TGCAGTGCCACACAGGGTCTTCCCCCTCGCGAGCAGTACTTC
clone size: few
V gene: TRBV20-1
J gene: TRBJ2-7
D gene: -

CDR3 protein: CASSLRGGSDAGNEQFF
CDR3 DNA: TGTGCCAGCAGCTTACGCGGGGGTAGCGATGCTGGCAATGAGCAGTTCTTC
clone size: many
V gene: TRBV7-9
J gene: TRBJ2-1
D gene: TRBD2

CDR3 protein: CASSPGAGGRGNEQFF
CDR3 DNA: TGTGCCAGCAGCCCAGGAGCGGGAGGCCGCGGCAATGAGCAGTTCTTC
clone size: many
V gene: TRBV7-9
J gene: TRBJ2-1
D gene: TRBD2

CDR3 protein: CASSETGTRGETQYF
CDR3 DNA: TGTGCCAGCAGCGAAACCGGGACTAGAGGGGAGACCCAGTACTTC
clone size: many
V gene: TRBV7-6
J gene: TRBJ2-5
D gene: TRBD2

CDR3 protein: CASSPRDREGRQYF
CDR3 DNA: TGCGCCAGCAGCCCCCGGGACAGGGAGGGCAGGCAGTACTTC
clone size: many
V gene: TRBV5-1
J gene: TRBJ2-7
D gene: TRBD1

CDR3 protein: CASSTSGGTDTQYF
CDR3 DNA: TGTGCCAGCAGCACTAGCGGAGGTACAGATACGCAGTATTTT
clone size: many
V gene: TRBV7-9
J gene: TRBJ2-3
D gene: TRBD2

CDR3 protein: CASSLARGTGPYNEQFF
CDR3 DNA: TGCGCCAGCAGCTTGGCCAGGGGGACAGGGCCCTACAATGAGCAGTTCTTC
clone size: -
V gene: TRBV5-1
J gene: TRBJ2-1
D gene: TRBD1

CDR3 protein: CASSLQDSDPMVF
CDR3 DNA: TGTGCCAGCAGCTTGCAGGACAGCGATCCGATGGTCTTC
clone size: few
V gene: TRBV5-5
J gene: TRBJ2-1
D gene: -

CDR3 protein: CASSGTRGFYGYTF
CDR3 DNA: TGTGCCAGCAGTGGGACGAGGGGGTTCTATGGCTACACCTTC
clone size: -
V gene: TRBV12-3/TRBV12-4
J gene: TRBJ1-2
D gene: -